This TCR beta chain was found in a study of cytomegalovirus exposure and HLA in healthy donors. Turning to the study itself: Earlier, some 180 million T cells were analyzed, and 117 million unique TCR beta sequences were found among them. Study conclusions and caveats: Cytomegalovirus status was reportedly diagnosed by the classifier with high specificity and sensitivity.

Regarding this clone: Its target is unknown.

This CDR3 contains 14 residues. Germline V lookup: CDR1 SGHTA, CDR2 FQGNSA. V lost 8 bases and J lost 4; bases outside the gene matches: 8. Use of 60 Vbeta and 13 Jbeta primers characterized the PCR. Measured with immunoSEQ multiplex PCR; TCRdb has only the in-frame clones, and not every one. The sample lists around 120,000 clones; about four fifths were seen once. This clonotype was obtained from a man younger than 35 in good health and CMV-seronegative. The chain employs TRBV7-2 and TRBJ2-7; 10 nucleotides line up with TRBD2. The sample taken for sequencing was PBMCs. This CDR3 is CASGLAANTYEQYF. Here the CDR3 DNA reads TGTGCCAGCGGACTAGCGGCCAATACATACGAGCAGTACTTC.